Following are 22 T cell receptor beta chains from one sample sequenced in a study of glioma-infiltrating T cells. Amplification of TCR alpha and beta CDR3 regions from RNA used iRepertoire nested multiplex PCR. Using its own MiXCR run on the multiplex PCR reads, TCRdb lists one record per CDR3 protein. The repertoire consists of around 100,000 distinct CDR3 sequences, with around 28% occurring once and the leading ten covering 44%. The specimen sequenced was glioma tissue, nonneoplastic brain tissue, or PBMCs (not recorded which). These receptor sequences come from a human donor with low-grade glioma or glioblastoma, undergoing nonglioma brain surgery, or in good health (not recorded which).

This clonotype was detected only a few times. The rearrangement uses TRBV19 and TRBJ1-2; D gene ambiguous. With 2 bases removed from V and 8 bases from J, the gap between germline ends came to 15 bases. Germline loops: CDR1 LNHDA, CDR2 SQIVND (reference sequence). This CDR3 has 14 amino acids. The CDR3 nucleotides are TGTGCCAGTAGTATACCGTTGGGCGGACGAGGCTACACCTTC. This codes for CASSIPLGGRGYTF.

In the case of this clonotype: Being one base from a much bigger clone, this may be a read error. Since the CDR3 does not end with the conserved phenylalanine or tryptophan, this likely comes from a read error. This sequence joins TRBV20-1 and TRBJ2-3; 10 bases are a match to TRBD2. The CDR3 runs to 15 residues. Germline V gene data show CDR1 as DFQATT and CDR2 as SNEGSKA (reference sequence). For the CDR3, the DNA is TGCACCATGACTGAGCGGGGGGGCCTTACAGATACGCAGTATATT. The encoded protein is CTMTERGGLTDTQYI.

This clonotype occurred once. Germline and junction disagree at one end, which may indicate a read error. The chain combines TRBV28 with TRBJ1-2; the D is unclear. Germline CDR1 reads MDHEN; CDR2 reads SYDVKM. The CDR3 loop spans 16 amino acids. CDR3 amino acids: CAISLASHQDLSGYTF. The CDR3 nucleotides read TGTGCCATCAGTTTGGCGTCTCACCAGGATCTCAGCGGCTACACCTTC.

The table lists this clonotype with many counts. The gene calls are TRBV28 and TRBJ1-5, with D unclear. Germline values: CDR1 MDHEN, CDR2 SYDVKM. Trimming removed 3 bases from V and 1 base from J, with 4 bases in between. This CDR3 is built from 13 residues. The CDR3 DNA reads TGTGCCAGCAGTTTTGGCAGCAATCAGCCCCAGCATTTT. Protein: CASSFGSNQPQHF.

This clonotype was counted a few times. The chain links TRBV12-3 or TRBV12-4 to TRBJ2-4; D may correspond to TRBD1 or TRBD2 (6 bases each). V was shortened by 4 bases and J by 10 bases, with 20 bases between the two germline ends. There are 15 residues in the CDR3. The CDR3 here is CASSSQASAQGIQYF. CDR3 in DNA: TGTGCCAGCAGTTCTCAGGCTAGCGCTCAGGGGATTCAGTACTTC.

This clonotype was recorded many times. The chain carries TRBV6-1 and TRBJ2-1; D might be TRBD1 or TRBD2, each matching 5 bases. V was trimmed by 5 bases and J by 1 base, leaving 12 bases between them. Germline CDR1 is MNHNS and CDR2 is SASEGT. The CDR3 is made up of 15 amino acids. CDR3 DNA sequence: TGTGCCAGCAGTTCCCGGGGCTTGTCCTACAATGAGCAGTTCTTC. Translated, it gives CASSSRGLSYNEQFF.

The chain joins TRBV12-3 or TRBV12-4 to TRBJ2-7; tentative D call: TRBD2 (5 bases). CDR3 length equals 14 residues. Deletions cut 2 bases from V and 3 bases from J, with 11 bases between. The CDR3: CASSLMGASYEQYF. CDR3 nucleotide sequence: TGTGCCAGCAGTTTAATGGGAGCAAGCTACGAGCAGTACTTC.

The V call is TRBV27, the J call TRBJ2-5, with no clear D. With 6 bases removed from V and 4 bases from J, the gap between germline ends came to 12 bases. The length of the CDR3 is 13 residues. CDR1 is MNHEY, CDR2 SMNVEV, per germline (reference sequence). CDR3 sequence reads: CASSEWDRETQYF. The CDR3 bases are TGTGCCAGCAGCGAGTGGGATCGAGAGACCCAGTACTTC.

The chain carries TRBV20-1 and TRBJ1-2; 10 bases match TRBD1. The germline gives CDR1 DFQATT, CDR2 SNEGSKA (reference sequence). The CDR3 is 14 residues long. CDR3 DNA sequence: TGCGCAGAGGGCGGACAGGGGGAGAACTATAACTACACCTTC. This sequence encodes CAEGGQGENYNYTF.

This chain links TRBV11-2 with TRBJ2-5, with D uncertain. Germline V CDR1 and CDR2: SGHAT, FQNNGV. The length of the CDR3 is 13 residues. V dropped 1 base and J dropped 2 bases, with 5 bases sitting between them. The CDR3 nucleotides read TGTGCCAGCAGCTTAGGGGATCAAGAGACCCAGTACTTC. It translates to CASSLGDQETQYF.

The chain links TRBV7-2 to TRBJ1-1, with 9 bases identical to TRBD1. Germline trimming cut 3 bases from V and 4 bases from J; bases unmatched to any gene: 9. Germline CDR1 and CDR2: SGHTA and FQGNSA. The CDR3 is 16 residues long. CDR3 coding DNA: TGTGCCAGCAGCTTCCGGACAGGGGATCAGGGCACTGAAGCTTTCTTT. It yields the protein CASSFRTGDQGTEAFF.

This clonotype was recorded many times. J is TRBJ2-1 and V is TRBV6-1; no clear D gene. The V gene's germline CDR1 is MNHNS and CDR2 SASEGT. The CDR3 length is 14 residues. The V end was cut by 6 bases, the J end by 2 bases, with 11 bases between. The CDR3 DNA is TGTGCCAGCAGGACCGTTTACCCCTACAATGAGCAGTTCTTC. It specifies CASRTVYPYNEQFF.

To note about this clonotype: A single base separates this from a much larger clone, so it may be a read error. CDR3 protein: CSASRTSGALSYNGQFF. The CDR3 bases are TGCAGTGCTAGTAGGACTAGCGGGGCCCTCTCCTACAATGGGCAGTTCTTC. This chain links TRBV20-1 with TRBJ2-1, with 12 bases matching TRBD2. This CDR3 has 17 amino acids. Looked up from germline, CDR1 is DFQATT and CDR2 is SNEGSKA (reference sequence).

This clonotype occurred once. The CDR3 DNA sequence: TGTGCCAGCAGCCCAAGTGGTCTTATCACAGATACGCAGTATTTT. This encodes CASSPSGLITDTQYF. The chain recombines TRBV12-3 or TRBV12-4 with TRBJ2-3; D is unclear. V shed 6 bases and J shed 2 bases, with 15 bases lying between them. The length of the CDR3 is 15 residues.

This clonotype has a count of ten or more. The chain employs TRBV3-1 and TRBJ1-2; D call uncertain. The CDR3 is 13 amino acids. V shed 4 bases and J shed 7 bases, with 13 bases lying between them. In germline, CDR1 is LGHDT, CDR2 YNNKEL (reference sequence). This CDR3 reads CASSLVIYGGYTF. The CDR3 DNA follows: TGTGCCAGCAGCCTCGTAATTTACGGTGGCTACACCTTC.

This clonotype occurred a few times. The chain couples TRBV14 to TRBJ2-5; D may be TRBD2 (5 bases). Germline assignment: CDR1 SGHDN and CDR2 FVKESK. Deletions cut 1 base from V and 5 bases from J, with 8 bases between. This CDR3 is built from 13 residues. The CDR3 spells CASSQVGAETQYF. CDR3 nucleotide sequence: TGTGCCAGCAGCCAAGTGGGAGCGGAGACCCAGTACTTC.

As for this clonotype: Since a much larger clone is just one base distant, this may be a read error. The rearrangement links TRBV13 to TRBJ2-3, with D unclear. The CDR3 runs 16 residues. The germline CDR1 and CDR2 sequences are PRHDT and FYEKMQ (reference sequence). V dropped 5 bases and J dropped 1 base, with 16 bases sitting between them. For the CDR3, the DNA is TGTGCCAGCAGCGTAGTTGGTAGCAGTCGCACAGATACGCAGTATTTT. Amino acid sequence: CASSVVGSSRTDTQYF.

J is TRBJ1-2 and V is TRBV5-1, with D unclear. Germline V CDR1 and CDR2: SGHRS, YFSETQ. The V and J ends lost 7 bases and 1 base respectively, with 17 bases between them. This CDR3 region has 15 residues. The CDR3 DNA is TGCGCCAGCCAGCCTCAGGCCAGTATTAACTATGGCTACACCTTC. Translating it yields CASQPQASINYGYTF.

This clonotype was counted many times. The DNA of the CDR3 is TGTGCCAGCAGTGAACAGGGTTTTGGCACAGATACGCAGTATTTT. It specifies CASSEQGFGTDTQYF. The J gene is TRBJ2-3, the V gene TRBV2; D is perhaps TRBD1 (5 bases). CDR3 size: 15 residues. Germline loops: CDR1 SNHLY, CDR2 FYNNEI. V lost 2 bases to trimming and J lost 1 base, with 10 bases between them.

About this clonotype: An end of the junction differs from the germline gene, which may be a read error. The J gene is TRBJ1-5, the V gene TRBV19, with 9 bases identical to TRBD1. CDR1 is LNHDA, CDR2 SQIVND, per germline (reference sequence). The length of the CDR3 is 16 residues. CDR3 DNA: TGCGCCGGTAGTATAGGAACAGGGGGCTCGTATCAGCCCCAGCATTTT. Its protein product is CAGSIGTGGSYQPQHF.

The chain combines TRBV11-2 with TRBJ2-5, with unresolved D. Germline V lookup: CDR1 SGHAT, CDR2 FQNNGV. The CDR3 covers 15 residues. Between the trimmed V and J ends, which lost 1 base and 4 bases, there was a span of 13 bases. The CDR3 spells CASSLGGTPAETQYF. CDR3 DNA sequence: TGTGCCAGCAGCTTAGGAGGTACGCCGGCAGAGACCCAGTACTTC.

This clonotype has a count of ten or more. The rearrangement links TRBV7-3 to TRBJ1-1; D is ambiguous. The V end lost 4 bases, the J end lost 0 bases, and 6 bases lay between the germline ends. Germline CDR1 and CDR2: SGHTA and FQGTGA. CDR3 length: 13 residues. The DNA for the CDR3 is TGTGCCAGCAGCTCAGAAATGAACACTGAAGCTTTCTTT. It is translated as CASSSEMNTEAFF.